The rows below give T cell receptor beta chains drawn from one sample of a study of blood T cell repertoires in COVID-19. TCRdb's table, derived via immunoSEQ multiplex PCR, lists solely in-frame clones and lacks some. The sample records more than 350,000 clones, 70% to 90% being singletons. The sample comprised peripheral blood. Receptors were obtained from a woman in her twenties or thirties with COVID-19, enrolled during active disease. The CDR3 runs from the conserved cysteine through the conserved F or W. A D gene is named only where the DNA matches it firmly. A clone size is listed for some rows: how often the clone was seen (once, few, many), or a class if it is expanded.

TRBV7-9,12,TRBJ2-1,TRBD2,-,TGTGCCAGCAGCTCTGGAGCGGGAGTAACCTTCTTC,CASSSGAGVTFF
TRBV30,13,TRBJ2-7,-,-,TGTGCCTCAAGAGGGGGAGAGTGGGACGAGCAGTACTTC,CASRGGEWDEQYF
TRBV28,18,TRBJ1-1,TRBD1,-,TGTGCCAGCAGTTTGCAGTCCCTCAAGGACAGGGTTTTCACTGAAGCTTTCTTT,CASSLQSLKDRVFTEAFF
TRBV19,12,TRBJ1-1,-,-,TGTGCCAGTAGTATCGGAGGGCTTGGAGCTTTCTTT,CASSIGGLGAFF
TRBV3-1/TRBV3-2,13,TRBJ2-2,TRBD2,-,TGTGCCAGCAGCCTACTAGCGGGAGGGGAGCTGTTTTTT,CASSLLAGGELFF
TRBV6-6,16,TRBJ2-3,TRBD2,-,TGTGCCAGCAGTTACTCGCGCGGACTAGCGGGAAAAACGCAGTATTTT,CASSYSRGLAGKTQYF
TRBV4-1,14,TRBJ2-1,TRBD2,-,TGCGCCAGCAGCCTGCCGGGACTAGCCAATGAGCAGTTCTTC,CASSLPGLANEQFF
TRBV9,18,TRBJ2-3,TRBD2,-,TGTGCCAGCAGCGTACAAACAGGGACTAGCGGGAGCACAGATACGCAGTATTTT,CASSVQTGTSGSTDTQYF
TRBV5-4,16,TRBJ2-7,-,-,TGTGCCAGCAGTCCCGGCGGGAACAGCCAACCCTACGAGCAGTACTTC,CASSPGGNSQPYEQYF
TRBV18,15,TRBJ2-6,-,-,TGTGCCAGCTCGACTGGCGTCGGTGGGGCCAACGTCCTGACTTTC,CASSTGVGGANVLTF
TRBV27,18,TRBJ2-7,TRBD1,-,TGTGCCAGCAGTTTTTTACCGGGGACAGGCCGCTTCTCCTACGAGCAGTACTTC,CASSFLPGTGRFSYEQYF
TRBV10-3,14,TRBJ2-5,TRBD1,-,TGTGCCATCAGTGGGACAGGGGTACAAGAGACCCAGTACTTC,CAISGTGVQETQYF
TRBV4-1,13,TRBJ1-6,TRBD1,-,TGCGCATCCCGGACAGGGGAGAACTCACCCCTCCACTTT,CASRTGENSPLHF
TRBV6-4,13,TRBJ1-3,-,-,TGTGCCAGCAGACGTCGACGGGGAAGCACCATATATTTT,CASRRRRGSTIYF
TRBV18,12,TRBJ2-1,-,-,TGTGCCAGCTCCCGGGAGCGGAATGAGCAGTTCTTC,CASSRERNEQFF
TRBV29-1,15,TRBJ2-5,TRBD1,-,TGCAGCGGGGGTACAGGGGGCCTGGGATCGGAGACCCAGTACTTC,CSGGTGGLGSETQYF
TRBV19,13,TRBJ2-5,TRBD2,-,TGTGCCAGTAGTATAACTAGCGAAGAGACCCAGTACTTC,CASSITSEETQYF
TRBV2,16,TRBJ2-7,TRBD2,once,TGTGCCAGCAGTGAGGGACTAGCGGGAGTTTTGGACGAGCAGTACTTC,CASSEGLAGVLDEQYF
TRBV7-2,15,TRBJ2-7,-,-,TGTGCCAGCAGCCCCCCCGGGTCCCTCTCCTACGAGCAGTACTTC,CASSPPGSLSYEQYF
TRBV9,15,TRBJ2-5,TRBD1,-,TGTGCCAGCAGCGTCCGAGGACAGGAATGGGAGACCCAGTACTTC,CASSVRGQEWETQYF
TRBV2,13,TRBJ1-2,-,-,TGTGCCAGCACCCGAGACAGGTACTATGGCTACACCTTC,CASTRDRYYGYTF
TRBV11-2,15,TRBJ2-3,TRBD1,-,TGTGCCAGCAGCTACCGGGACAGAGTCACAGATACGCAGTATTTT,CASSYRDRVTDTQYF
TRBV13,12,TRBJ1-1,-,-,TGTGCCAGCAGCTCAAGGACAGCTGAAGCTTTCTTT,CASSSRTAEAFF
TRBV30,13,TRBJ1-2,-,-,TGTGCCTTTACCGTGTCTAGAGACTATGGCTACACCTTC,CAFTVSRDYGYTF
TRBV7-6,12,TRBJ2-5,-,-,TGTGCCAGCAGCTCCCGAGAAGAGACCCAGTACTTC,CASSSREETQYF
TRBV2,14,TRBJ2-5,TRBD1,many,TGTGCCAGCATGGGACAGGGGGTACAAGAGACCCAGTACTTC,CASMGQGVQETQYF
TRBV12-3/TRBV12-4,13,TRBJ2-7,-,-,TGTGCCAGCAGTCCCCGGAGGGCCGACGAGCAGTACTTC,CASSPRRADEQYF
TRBV10-2,13,TRBJ2-7,-,medium-sized,TGCGCCAGCTCCCGGACAGATTCCTACGAGCAGTACTTC,CASSRTDSYEQYF
TRBV7-9,11,TRBJ2-7,-,few,TGTGCCAGCAGCTTAGTCAGCGAGCAGTACTTC,CASSLVSEQYF
TRBV10-3,14,TRBJ2-2,-,-,TGTGCCATCAGTGAGTCGAGGAGCACCGGGGAGCTGTTTTTT,CAISESRSTGELFF
TRBV25-1,14,TRBJ1-1,-,-,TGTGCCAGACGAAGGGGGGGCGCGGACACTGAAGCTTTCTTT,CARRRGGADTEAFF
TRBV28,13,TRBJ1-6,TRBD1,-,TGTGCGTTTTCCAGGGGGCTGGCTTCACCCCTCCACTTT,CAFSRGLASPLHF
TRBV3-1/TRBV3-2,14,TRBJ1-4,-,-,TGTGCCAGCAGCCGGTCCGGTCAGGGCGAAAAACTGTTTTTT,CASSRSGQGEKLFF
TRBV19,12,TRBJ1-2,-,-,TGTGCCAGTAATAGGGGCAGGGATGGCTACACCTTC,CASNRGRDGYTF
TRBV4-2,17,TRBJ2-3,TRBD2,-,TGTGCCAGCAGCTCACCTGGGACTAGCGGGTACACAGATACGCAGTATTTT,CASSSPGTSGYTDTQYF
TRBV7-8,12,TRBJ2-3,-,few,TGTGCCAGCAGCCCTAGCACAGATACGCAGTATTTT,CASSPSTDTQYF
TRBV2,17,TRBJ2-1,TRBD2,-,TGTGCCAGCAGGGGCCTGGCGGGAGGGATTACCTACAATGAGCAGTTCTTC,CASRGLAGGITYNEQFF
TRBV5-8,14,TRBJ2-7,-,-,TGTGCCAGCGACTTAACAGGGAGTGGCTACGAGCAGTACTTC,CASDLTGSGYEQYF
TRBV9,16,TRBJ2-3,TRBD2,-,TGTGCCAGCAGCGTAGGTAGCGGGGTAAGCACAGATACGCAGTATTTT,CASSVGSGVSTDTQYF
TRBV24-1,16,TRBJ2-3,-,-,TGTGCCACCAGTGATTTGGCCGGGTATAGCACAGATACGCAGTATTTT,CATSDLAGYSTDTQYF
TRBV7-9,15,TRBJ2-5,-,-,TGTGCCAGCAGCTCAGGGCCGTCTAAGGGAGAGACCCAGTACTTC,CASSSGPSKGETQYF
TRBV24-1,15,TRBJ2-5,TRBD2,-,TGTGCCACCAGTGATCCTAGCGGAGCTCGGGAGACCCAGTACTTC,CATSDPSGARETQYF
TRBV9,14,TRBJ2-2,-,-,TGTGCCAGCAGGGTGGCCAGTAACACCGGGGAGCTGTTTTTT,CASRVASNTGELFF
TRBV4-1,14,TRBJ2-7,-,-,TGCGCCAGCAGCCAAGAGGGAGGAAAGTACGAGCAGTACTTC,CASSQEGGKYEQYF
TRBV30,10,TRBJ1-1,-,-,TGTGCCTGGAGTGGGGCTGGAGCTTTCTTT,CAWSGAGAFF
TRBV7-2,16,TRBJ2-7,-,-,TGTGCCAGCAGCGCTAACCCTGCAAGGAGCTCCTACGAGCAGTACTTC,CASSANPARSSYEQYF
TRBV6-5,14,TRBJ1-1,-,-,TGTGCCAGCAGTAAACAGGGAGTCGGCACTGAAGCTTTCTTT,CASSKQGVGTEAFF
TRBV27,18,TRBJ2-2,-,once,TGTGCCACCGCAGGGGAAGCTATGGTAGCGGGCTATACCGGGGAGCTGTTTTTT,CATAGEAMVAGYTGELFF
TRBV27,14,TRBJ1-6,TRBD1,few,TGTGCCAGCAGTTTGCAGGGGGATAATTCACCCCTCCACTTT,CASSLQGDNSPLHF
TRBV19,15,TRBJ2-1,TRBD1,-,TGTGCCAGTAGCGACCGGGACAGGGTTTACAATGAGCAGTTCTTC,CASSDRDRVYNEQFF
TRBV21-1,21,TRBJ1-1,-,once,TGTGCCAGCAGCAAAAAAAAACTTCGATTTCGGACAGTCTGTTCGAACACTGAAGCTTTCTTT,CASSKKKLRFRTVCSNTEAFF
TRBV10-3,14,TRBJ2-7,-,-,TGTGCCATTAACGAGGGAATTCCTGGCTCCGAGCAGTACTTC,CAINEGIPGSEQYF
TRBV6-1,17,TRBJ1-6,-,-,TGTGCCAGCAGTGGGGGGACACCATCCCTTTATAATTCACCCCTCCACTTT,CASSGGTPSLYNSPLHF
TRBV24-1,12,TRBJ2-3,TRBD2,-,TGTGCCACCAGTGATCCCGGGACTAGCGCGATTTTT,CATSDPGTSAIF
TRBV4-2,14,TRBJ1-2,TRBD1,-,TGTGCCAGCAGCCAAGCCGGGACAGACTATGGCTACACCTTC,CASSQAGTDYGYTF
TRBV18,14,TRBJ2-2,-,-,TGTGCCAGCTCAGGCCAGCGAAACACCGGGGAGCTGTTTTTT,CASSGQRNTGELFF